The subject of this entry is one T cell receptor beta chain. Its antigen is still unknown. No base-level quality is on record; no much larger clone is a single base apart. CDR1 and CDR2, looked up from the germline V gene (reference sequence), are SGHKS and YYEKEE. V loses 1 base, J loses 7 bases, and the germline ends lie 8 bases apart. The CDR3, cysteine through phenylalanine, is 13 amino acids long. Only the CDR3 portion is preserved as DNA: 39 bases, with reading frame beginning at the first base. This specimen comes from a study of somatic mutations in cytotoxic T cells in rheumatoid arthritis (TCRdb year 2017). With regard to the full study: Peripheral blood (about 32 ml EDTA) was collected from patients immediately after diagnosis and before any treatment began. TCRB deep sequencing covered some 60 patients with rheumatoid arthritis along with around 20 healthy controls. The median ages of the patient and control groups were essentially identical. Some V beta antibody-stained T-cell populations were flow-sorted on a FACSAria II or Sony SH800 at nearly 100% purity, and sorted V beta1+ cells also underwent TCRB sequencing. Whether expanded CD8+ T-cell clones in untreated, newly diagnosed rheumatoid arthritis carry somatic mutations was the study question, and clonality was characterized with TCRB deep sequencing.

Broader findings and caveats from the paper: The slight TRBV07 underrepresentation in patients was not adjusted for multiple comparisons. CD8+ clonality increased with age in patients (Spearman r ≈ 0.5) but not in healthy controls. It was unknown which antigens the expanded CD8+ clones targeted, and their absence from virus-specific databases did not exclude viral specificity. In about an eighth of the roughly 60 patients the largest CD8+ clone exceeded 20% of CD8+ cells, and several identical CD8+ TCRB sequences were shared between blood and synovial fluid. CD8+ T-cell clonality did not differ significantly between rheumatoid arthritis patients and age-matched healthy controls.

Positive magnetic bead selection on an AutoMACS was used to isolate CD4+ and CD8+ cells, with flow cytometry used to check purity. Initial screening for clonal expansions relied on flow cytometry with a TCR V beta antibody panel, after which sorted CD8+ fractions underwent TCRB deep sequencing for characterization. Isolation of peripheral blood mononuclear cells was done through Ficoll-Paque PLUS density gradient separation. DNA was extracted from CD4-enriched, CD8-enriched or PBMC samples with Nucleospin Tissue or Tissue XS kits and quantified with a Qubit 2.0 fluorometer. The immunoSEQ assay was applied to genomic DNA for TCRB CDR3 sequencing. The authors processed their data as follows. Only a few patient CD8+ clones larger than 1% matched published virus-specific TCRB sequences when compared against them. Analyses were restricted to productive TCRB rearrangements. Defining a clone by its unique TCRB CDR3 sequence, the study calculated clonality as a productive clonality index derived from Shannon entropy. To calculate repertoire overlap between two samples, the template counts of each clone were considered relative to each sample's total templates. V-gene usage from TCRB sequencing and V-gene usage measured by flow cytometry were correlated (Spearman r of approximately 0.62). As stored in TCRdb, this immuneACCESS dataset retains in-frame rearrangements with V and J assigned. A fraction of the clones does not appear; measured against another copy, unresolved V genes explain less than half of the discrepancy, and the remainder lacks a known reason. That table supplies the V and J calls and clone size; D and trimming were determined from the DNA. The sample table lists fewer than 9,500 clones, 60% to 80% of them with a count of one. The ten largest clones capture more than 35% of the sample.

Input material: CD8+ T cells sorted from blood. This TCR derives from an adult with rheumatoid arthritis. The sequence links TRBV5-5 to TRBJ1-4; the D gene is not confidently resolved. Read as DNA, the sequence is TGTGCCAGCAGCTTGTCCTACTCTGAAAAACTGTTTTTT. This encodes CASSLSYSEKLFF.